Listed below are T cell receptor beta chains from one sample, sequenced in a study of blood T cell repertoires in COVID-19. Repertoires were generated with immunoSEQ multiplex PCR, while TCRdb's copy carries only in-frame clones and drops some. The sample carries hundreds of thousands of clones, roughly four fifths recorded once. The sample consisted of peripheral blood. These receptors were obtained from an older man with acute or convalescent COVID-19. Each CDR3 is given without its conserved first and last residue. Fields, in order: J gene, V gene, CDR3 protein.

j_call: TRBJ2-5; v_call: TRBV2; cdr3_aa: ASSLSRSQETQY
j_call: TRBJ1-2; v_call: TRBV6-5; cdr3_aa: ASSRGQGLGGYT
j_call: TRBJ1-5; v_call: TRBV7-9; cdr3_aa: ASSPTGVGNQPQH
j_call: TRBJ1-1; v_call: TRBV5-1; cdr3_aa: ASSLISTARGTEAF
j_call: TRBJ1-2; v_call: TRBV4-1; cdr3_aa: ASSQDLDRGDYGYT
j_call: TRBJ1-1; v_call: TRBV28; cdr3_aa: ASSLPGQGAGTEAF
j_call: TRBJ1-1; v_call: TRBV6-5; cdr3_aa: ASSYEMVTNTEAF
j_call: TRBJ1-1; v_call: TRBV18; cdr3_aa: ASSQTGGNTEAF
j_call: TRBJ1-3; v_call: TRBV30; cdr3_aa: AGAVTDSGNTIY
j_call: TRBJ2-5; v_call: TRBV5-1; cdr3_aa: ASSLEGTGEETQY
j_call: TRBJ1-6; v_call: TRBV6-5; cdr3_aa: ATREGSSYNSPLH
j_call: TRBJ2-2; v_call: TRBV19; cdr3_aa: ASSPVGSGTGELF
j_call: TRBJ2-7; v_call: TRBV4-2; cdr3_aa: ASSRNPGLATAEQY
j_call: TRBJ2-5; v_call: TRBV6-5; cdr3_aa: ASSYPSGSGKTQY
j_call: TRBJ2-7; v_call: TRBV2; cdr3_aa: ASSERPGPSYEQY
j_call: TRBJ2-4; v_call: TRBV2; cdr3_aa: ASSEAKGRAKNIQY
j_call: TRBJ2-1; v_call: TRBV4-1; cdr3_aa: ASSQDSTGGEQF
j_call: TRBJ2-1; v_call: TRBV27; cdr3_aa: ASSLRVREGRGNEQF
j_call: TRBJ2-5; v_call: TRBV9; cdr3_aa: ASSVGFQGAQETQY
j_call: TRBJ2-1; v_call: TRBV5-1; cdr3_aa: ASSTDFSSYNEQF
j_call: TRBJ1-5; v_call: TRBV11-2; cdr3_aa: ASSLDGFRGTPQH
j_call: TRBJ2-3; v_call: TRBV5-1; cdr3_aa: ASSPLTGGNTDTQY
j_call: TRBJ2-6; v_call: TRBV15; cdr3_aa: ATSPRSEGAAGANVLT
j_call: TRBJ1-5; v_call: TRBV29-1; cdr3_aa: SVAGANQPQH
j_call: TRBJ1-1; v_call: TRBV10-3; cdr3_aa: AISESGGRGTTEAF
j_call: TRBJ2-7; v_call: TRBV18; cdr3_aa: ASSPRIDRASEQY
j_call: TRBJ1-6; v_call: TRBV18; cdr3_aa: ASSPRPGRGTTLLNSPLH
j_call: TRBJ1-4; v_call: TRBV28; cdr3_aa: ASGGAAQRKKLF
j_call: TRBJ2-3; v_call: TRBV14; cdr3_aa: ASSPLAGDDQDTQY
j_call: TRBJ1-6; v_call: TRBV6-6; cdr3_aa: ASSYGDSSSPLH
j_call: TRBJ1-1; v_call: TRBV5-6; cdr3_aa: ASSLGGFTGNTEAF
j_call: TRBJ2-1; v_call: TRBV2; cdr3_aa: ASSLVGGGNEQF
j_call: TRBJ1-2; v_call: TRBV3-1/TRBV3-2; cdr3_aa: ASSQPRVWGYT
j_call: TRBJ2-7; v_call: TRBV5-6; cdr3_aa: ASSWGTTYEQY
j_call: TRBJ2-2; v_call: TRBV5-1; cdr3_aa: ASSPLSANTGELF
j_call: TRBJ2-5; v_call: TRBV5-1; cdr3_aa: ASSWTRDRGNHRRETQY
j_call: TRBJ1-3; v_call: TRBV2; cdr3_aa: ASSVLSSGNTIY
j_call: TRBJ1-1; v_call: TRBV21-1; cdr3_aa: ASSKAGGPGTEAF
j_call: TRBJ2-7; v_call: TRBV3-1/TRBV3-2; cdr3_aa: ASSQDMGAEQY
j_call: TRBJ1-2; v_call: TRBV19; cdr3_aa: ASSIAEGRSYGYT
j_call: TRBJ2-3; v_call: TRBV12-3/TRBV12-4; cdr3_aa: ASSLGLTDTQY
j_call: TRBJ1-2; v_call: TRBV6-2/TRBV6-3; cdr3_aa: ASSWVGREGYT
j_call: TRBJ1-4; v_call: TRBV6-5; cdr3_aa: ASSYSGVGEKLF
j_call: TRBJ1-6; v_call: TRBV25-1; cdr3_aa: ASSADWGLSNSPLH
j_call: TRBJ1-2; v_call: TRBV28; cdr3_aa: ASRDRGANYGYT
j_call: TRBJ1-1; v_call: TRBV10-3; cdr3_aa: AISDDPRSEAF
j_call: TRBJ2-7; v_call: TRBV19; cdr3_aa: ASSTGTGVFYEQY
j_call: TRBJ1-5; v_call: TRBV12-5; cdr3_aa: ASGSTGLRSNQPQH
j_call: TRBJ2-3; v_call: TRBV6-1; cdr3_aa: ASSDLRGYTDTQY
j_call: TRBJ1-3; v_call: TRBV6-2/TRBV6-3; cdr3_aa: ASSYSGRGARNTIY
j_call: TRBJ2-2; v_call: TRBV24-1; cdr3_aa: AAEGAYANTGELF
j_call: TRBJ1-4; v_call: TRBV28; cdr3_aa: ASSSLSREKLF
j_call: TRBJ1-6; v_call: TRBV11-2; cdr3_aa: ASSLDLNSPLH
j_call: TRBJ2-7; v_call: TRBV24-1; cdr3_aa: ATSDSAGGGSSYEQY
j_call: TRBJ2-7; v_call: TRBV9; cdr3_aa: ASSVGPGSSYEQY
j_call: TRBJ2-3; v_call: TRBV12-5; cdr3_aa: ASGRGATGLAGKSTDTQY
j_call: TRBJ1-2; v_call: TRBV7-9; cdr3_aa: ASSLGPYYGYT
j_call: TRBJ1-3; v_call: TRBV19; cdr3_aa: ASQQSGNTIY
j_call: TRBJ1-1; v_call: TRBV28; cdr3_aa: ASSLWTGLNTEAF